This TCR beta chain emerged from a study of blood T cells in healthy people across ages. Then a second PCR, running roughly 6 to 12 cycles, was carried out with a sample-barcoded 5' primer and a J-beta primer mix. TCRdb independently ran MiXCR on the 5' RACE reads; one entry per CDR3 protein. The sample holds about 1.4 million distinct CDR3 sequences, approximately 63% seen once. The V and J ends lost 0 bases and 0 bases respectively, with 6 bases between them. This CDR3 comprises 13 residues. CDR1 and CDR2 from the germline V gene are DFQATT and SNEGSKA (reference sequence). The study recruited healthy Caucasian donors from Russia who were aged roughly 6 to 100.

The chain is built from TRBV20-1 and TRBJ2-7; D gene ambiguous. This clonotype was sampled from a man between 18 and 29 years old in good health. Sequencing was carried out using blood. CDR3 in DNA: TGCAGTGCTAGAGAGCCGAGCTCCTACGAGCAGTACTTC. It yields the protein CSAREPSSYEQYF.